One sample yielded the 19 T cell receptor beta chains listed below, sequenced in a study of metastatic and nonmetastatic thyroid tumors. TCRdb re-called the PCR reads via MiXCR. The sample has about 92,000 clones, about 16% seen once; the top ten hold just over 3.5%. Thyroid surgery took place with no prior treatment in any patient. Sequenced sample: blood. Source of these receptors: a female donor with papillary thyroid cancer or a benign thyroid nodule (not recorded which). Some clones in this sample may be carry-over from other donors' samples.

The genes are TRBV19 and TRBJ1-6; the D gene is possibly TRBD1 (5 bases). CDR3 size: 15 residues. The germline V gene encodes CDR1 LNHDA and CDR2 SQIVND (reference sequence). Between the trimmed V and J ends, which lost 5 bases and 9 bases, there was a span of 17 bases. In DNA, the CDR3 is TGTGCCAGTAGTCCGGGCAGGGAGGCTCGTTCACCCCTCCACTTT. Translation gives CASSPGREARSPLHF.

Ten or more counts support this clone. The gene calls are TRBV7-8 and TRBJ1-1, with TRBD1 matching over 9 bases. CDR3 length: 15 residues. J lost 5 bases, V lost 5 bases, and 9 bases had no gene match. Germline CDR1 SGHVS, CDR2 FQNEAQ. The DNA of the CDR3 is TGTGCCAGCAGCCTGACAGGGGGTCGGGGTACTGAAGCTTTCTTT. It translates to CASSLTGGRGTEAFF.

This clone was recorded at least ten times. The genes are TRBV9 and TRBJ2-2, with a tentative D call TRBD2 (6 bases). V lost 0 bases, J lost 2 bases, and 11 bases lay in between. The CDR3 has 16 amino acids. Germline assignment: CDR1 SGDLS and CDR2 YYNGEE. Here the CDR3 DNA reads TGTGCCAGCAGCGTAGGGAGGGGTTTAAACACCGGGGAGCTGTTTTTT. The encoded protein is CASSVGRGLNTGELFF.

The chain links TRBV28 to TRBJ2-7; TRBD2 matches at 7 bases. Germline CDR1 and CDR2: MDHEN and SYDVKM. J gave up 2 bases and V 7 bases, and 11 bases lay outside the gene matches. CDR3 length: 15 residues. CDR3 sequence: CASTERGVITYEQYF. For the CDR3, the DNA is TGTGCCAGCACTGAACGGGGGGTCATAACCTACGAGCAGTACTTC.

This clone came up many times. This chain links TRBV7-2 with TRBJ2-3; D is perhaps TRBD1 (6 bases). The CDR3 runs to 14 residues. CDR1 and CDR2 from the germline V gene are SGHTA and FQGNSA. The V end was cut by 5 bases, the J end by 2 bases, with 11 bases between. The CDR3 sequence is CASSQGQYTDTQYF. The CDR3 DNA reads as TGTGCCAGCAGCCAAGGACAGTACACAGATACGCAGTATTTT. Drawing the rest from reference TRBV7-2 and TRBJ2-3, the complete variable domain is GAGVSQSPSNKVTEKGKDVELRCDPISGHTALYWYRQSLGQGLEFLIYFQGNSAPDKSGLPSDRFSAERTGGSVSTLTIQRTQQEDSAVYLCASSQGQYTDTQYFGPGTRLTVL.

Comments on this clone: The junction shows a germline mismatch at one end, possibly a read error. The CDR3, as DNA: TGTGCCAGCAGCCGCGGACAGTGGACTGAAAAGCTGTTTTTT. Translated: CASSRGQWTEKLFF. The rearrangement joins TRBV5-4 to TRBJ1-4; D is possibly TRBD1 (6 bases). CDR1 and CDR2 from the germline V gene are SGHNT and YYREEE (reference sequence). The CDR3 runs to 14 residues. The variable domain in full, with the rest retrieved from reference TRBV5-4 and TRBJ1-4, is ETGVTQSPTHLIKTRGQQVTLRCSSQSGHNTVSWYQQALGQGPQFIFQYYREEENGRGNFPPRFSGLQFPNYSSELNVNALELDDSALYLCASSRGQWTEKLFFGSGTQLSVL.

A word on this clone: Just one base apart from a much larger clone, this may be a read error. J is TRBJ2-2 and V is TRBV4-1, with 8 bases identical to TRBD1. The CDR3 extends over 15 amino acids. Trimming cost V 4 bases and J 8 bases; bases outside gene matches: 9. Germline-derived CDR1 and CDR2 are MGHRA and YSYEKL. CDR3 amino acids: CASSPGQVMIGELFF. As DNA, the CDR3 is TGCGCCAGCAGCCCGGGACAGGTGATGATAGGGGAGCTGTTTTTT.

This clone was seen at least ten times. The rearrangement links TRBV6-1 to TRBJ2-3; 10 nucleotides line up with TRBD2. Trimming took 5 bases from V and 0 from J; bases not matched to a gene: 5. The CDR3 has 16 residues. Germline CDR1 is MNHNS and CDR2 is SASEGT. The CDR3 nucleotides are TGTGCCAGCAGTTCGCCGACTAGCGGGAGCACAGATACGCAGTATTTT. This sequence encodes CASSSPTSGSTDTQYF.

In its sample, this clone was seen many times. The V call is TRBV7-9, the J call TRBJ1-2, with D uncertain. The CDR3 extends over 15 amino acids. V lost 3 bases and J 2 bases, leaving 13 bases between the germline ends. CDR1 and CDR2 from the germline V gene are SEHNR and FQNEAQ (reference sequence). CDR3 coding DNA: TGTGCCAGCAGCTTCTCGCGGTCCCAGAACTATGGCTACACCTTC. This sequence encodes CASSFSRSQNYGYTF.

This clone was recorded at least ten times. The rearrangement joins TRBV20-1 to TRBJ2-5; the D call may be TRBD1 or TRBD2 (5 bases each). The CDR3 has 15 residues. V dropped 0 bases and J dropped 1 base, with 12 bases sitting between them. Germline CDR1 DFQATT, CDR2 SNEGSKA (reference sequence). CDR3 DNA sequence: TGCAGTGCTAGAGATCGGGGCCCCCGCCAAGAGACCCAGTACTTC. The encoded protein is CSARDRGPRQETQYF.

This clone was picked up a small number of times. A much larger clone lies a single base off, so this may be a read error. The CDR3, as DNA: TGTGCCATCAGTGAGTCCTTGGAGGACCCATGGAGCTCCTACGAGCAGTACTTC. Translated, it gives CAISESLEDPWSSYEQYF. The rearrangement joins TRBV10-3 to TRBJ2-7; D possibly corresponds to TRBD2 (5 bases). Trimming left V 0 bases short and J 0 bases short, with 18 bases between. This CDR3 has 18 residues. Germline-derived CDR1 and CDR2 are ENHRY and SYGVKD.

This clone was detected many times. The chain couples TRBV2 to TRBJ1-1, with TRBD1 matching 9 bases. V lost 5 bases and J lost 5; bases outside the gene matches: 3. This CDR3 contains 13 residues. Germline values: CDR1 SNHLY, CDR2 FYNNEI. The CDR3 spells CASSSDRGTEAFF. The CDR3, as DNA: TGTGCCAGCAGTTCGGACAGGGGAACTGAAGCTTTCTTT.

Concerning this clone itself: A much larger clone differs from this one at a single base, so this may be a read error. CDR3 residues: CASTPGSGWIDTQYF. For the CDR3, the DNA is TGCGCCAGCACCCCGGGAAGCGGGTGGATCGATACGCAGTATTTT. This chain joins TRBV5-1 and TRBJ2-3; maybe TRBD2 (6 bases). The germline V and J ends were trimmed by 6 bases and 6 bases, with 20 bases remaining between them. Germline V lookup: CDR1 SGHRS, CDR2 YFSETQ. CDR3 size: 15 residues.

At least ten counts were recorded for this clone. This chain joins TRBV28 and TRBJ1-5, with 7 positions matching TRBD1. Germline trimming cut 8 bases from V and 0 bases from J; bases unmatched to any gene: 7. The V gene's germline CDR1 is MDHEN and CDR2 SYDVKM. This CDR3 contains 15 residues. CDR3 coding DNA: TGTGCCAGCTTCGGACAGGCCCATAGCAATCAGCCCCAGCATTTT. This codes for CASFGQAHSNQPQHF.

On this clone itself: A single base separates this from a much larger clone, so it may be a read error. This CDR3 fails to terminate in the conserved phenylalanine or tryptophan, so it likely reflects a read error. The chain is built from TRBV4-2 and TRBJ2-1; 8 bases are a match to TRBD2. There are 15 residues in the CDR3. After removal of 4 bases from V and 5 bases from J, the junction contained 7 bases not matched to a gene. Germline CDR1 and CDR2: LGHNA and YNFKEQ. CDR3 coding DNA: TGTGCCAGCAGCCGGGCGGGCGGGGGGAACAATGAGCAGTTCTGC. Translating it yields CASSRAGGGNNEQFC.

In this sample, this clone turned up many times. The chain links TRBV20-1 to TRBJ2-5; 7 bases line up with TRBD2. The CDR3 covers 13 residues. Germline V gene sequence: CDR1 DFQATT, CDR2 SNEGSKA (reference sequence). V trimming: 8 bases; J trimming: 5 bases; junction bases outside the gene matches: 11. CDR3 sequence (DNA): TGCAGTTTTTTAGGGTGGCGGGAGGAGACCCAGTACTTC. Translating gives CSFLGWREETQYF.

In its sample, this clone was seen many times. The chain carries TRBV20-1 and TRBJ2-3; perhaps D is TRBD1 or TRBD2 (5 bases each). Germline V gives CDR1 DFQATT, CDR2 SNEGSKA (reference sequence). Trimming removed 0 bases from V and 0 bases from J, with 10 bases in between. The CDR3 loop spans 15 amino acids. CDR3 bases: TGCAGTGCTAGAGATTGGGGGTCTAGCACAGATACGCAGTATTTT. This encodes CSARDWGSSTDTQYF.

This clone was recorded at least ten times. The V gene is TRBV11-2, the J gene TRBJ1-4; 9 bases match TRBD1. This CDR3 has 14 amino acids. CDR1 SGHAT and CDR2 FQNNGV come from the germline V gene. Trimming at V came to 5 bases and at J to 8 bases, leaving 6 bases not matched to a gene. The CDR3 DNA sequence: TGTGCCAGCAGCCTCGGGACAGGGAAGGAAAAACTGTTTTTT. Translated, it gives CASSLGTGKEKLFF.

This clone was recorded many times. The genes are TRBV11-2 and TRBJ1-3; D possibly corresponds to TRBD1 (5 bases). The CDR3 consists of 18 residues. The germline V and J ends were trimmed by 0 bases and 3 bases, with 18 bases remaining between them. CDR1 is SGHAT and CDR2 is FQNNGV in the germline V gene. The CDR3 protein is CASSLDGRQGGFGNTIYF. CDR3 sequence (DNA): TGTGCCAGCAGCTTAGACGGTCGCCAGGGAGGTTTTGGAAACACCATATATTTT.